Each of the 15 T cell receptor beta chains below was sequenced from the same sample in a study of cytomegalovirus exposure and HLA in healthy donors. Primers: 60 Vbeta forward and 13 Jbeta reverse. Assay used: immunoSEQ multiplex PCR; TCRdb lists only in-frame clones, some missing. This sample's table reports 35,000 to 50,000 clones. Sample: PBMCs. The receptors derive from a woman between 25 and 40 years old in good health and CMV-seropositive.

The chain is built from TRBV28 and TRBJ2-2; D is possibly TRBD2 (6 bases). Germline loops: CDR1 MDHEN, CDR2 SYDVKM. The CDR3 runs 15 residues. The ends were cut back, 6 bases at V and 6 bases at J, with 17 bases in the middle. CDR3 sequence reads: CASRPYGGKAGELFF. CDR3 nucleotides: TGTGCCAGCAGGCCCTACGGGGGTAAGGCCGGGGAGCTGTTTTTT. Combining the CDR3 with reference TRBV28 and TRBJ2-2 gives the whole variable domain DVKVTQSSRYLVKRTGEKVFLECVQDMDHENMFWYRQDPGLGLRLIYFSYDVKMKEKGDIPEGYSVSREKKERFSLILESASTNQTSMYLCASRPYGGKAGELFFGEGSRLTVL.

The genes are TRBV6-6 and TRBJ1-1; perhaps TRBD1 as D (5 bases). Trimming cost V 0 bases and J 6 bases, with 8 bases left between them. CDR3 size: 13 residues. CDR1 is MNHNY and CDR2 is SVGAGI in the germline V gene (reference sequence). The CDR3 here is CASSYSGGAEAFF. CDR3 sequence (DNA): TGTGCCAGCAGTTACTCGGGGGGGGCTGAAGCTTTCTTT.

The CDR3: CATGQTSGNTIYF. For the CDR3, the DNA is TGTGCCACCGGACAGACCTCTGGAAACACCATATATTTT. The rearrangement links TRBV6-1 to TRBJ1-3, with TRBD1 as a possible D gene (6 bases). From germline, CDR1 is MNHNS and CDR2 SASEGT. V gave up 10 bases and J gave up 0 bases, with 10 bases separating them. The CDR3 contains 13 residues.

DNA of the CDR3: TGTGCCAGCAGCTCAGGACACTTGAATAGCAATCAGCCCCAGCATTTT. This sequence encodes CASSSGHLNSNQPQHF. The chain links TRBV11-2 to TRBJ1-5; D may be TRBD1 (5 bases). This CDR3 is built from 16 residues. Germline V gene sequence: CDR1 SGHAT, CDR2 FQNNGV. The V and J ends lost 4 bases and 0 bases respectively, with 13 bases between them.

The genes are TRBV5-1 and TRBJ2-3; 8 bases map to TRBD1. This CDR3 spans 16 amino acids. In germline, CDR1 is SGHRS, CDR2 YFSETQ. Trimming took 4 bases from V and 2 from J; bases not matched to a gene: 9. The CDR3 nucleotides read TGCGCCAGCAGCGTATTAATGACAGGGGACACAGATACGCAGTATTTT. It is translated as CASSVLMTGDTDTQYF.

The rearrangement links TRBV27 to TRBJ1-6; D not certain. The length of the CDR3 is 15 residues. V was pared by 2 bases and J by 0 bases, with 5 bases between. Per the germline V gene, CDR1 is MNHEY and CDR2 is SMNVEV (reference sequence). As DNA, the CDR3 is TGTGCCAGCAGTTTACAATTCTCCTATAATTCACCCCTCCACTTT. Its protein product is CASSLQFSYNSPLHF.

The gene calls are TRBV6-4 and TRBJ2-2, with 10 bases matching TRBD2. J gave up 10 bases and V 0 bases, and 8 bases lay outside the gene matches. The CDR3 contains 16 residues. Germline loops: CDR1 MRHNA, CDR2 SNTAGT. As DNA, the CDR3 is TGTGCCAGCAGTGACTCAAGCGGGGGGGCATCTGTGGAGCTGTTTTTT. Its protein product is CASSDSSGGASVELFF.

This sequence joins TRBV5-1 and TRBJ2-3; D call uncertain. CDR3 length: 14 amino acids. V was trimmed by 4 bases and J by 2 bases, leaving 11 bases between them. Germline V gene data show CDR1 as SGHRS and CDR2 as YFSETQ. The CDR3 DNA reads TGCGCCAGCAGCCAACAGAGTTCCACAGATACGCAGTATTTT. It is translated as CASSQQSSTDTQYF.

The chain employs TRBV7-9 and TRBJ1-1, with 9 bases lining up with TRBD1. The junction had 7 bases not matched to a gene; V was cut back by 4 bases and J by 7 bases. The CDR3 is 14 residues long. Germline assignment: CDR1 SEHNR and CDR2 FQNEAQ (reference sequence). The chain's CDR3 is CASSSIWTGDEAFF. CDR3 DNA sequence: TGTGCCAGCAGCTCCATATGGACAGGGGATGAAGCTTTCTTT. Looking up the rest from reference TRBV7-9 and TRBJ1-1 gives the full variable domain: DTGVSQNPRHKITKRGQNVTFRCDPISEHNRLYWYRQTLGQGPEFLTYFQNEAQLEKSRLLSDRFSAERPKGSFSTLEIQRTEQGDSAMYLCASSSIWTGDEAFFGQGTRLTVV.

CDR3 protein: CASSYSTQGTGYTF. DNA of the CDR3: TGTGCCAGCAGTTACTCGACACAGGGGACCGGCTACACCTTC. V usage is TRBV6-5 and J usage is TRBJ1-2; 7 bases are shared with TRBD1. In germline, CDR1 is MNHEY, CDR2 SVGAGI. The CDR3 totals 14 residues. The junction had 6 bases not matched to a gene; V was cut back by 0 bases and J by 8 bases.

The V call is TRBV29-1, the J call TRBJ2-7; 7 bases line up with TRBD1. CDR1 and CDR2 (germline): SQVTM, ANQGSEA. Trimming at V came to 5 bases and at J to 6 bases, leaving 19 bases not matched to a gene. CDR3 size: 16 residues. CDR3 in DNA: TGCAGCGTTTCAGGAACCCCCCTAGGACAGGTCCTCGAGCAGTACTTC. Translation gives CSVSGTPLGQVLEQYF.

The chain employs TRBV7-9 and TRBJ1-3, with D uncertain. The CDR3 contains 13 residues. V was cut by 4 bases and J by 0 bases, with 4 bases left in between. CDR1 is SEHNR and CDR2 is FQNEAQ in the germline V gene (reference sequence). The CDR3 sequence is CASSWPSGNTIYF. The CDR3 DNA reads as TGTGCCAGCAGCTGGCCCTCTGGAAACACCATATATTTT. The full variable domain, with the rest looked up from reference TRBV7-9 and TRBJ1-3, is DTGVSQNPRHKITKRGQNVTFRCDPISEHNRLYWYRQTLGQGPEFLTYFQNEAQLEKSRLLSDRFSAERPKGSFSTLEIQRTEQGDSAMYLCASSWPSGNTIYFGEGSWLTVV.

V and J are TRBV6-5 and TRBJ2-7; TRBD1 is a possible D gene (6 bases). CDR1 and CDR2 (germline): MNHEY, SVGAGI. V lost 6 bases to trimming and J lost 3 bases, with 15 bases between them. The CDR3 extends over 14 amino acids. As DNA, the CDR3 is TGTGCCAGCAGCCGGACAGCCCAAGACTACGAGCAGTACTTC. Its translation: CASSRTAQDYEQYF.

As concerns this clone: The sample holds other DNA sequences that translate to the same CDR3. The chain employs TRBV5-1 and TRBJ1-2; 8 nucleotides line up with TRBD1. The CDR3 extends over 13 amino acids. Germline V CDR1 and CDR2: SGHRS, YFSETQ. V lost 7 bases and J lost 4; bases outside the gene matches: 6. The CDR3 protein is CASPWQGAYGYTF. Written as DNA, the CDR3 is TGCGCCAGCCCTTGGCAGGGGGCCTATGGCTACACCTTC.

Here the CDR3 DNA reads TGTGCCAGCAGCTTCCGGGGGGACAGGGTCGGGGAAAAACTGTTTTTT. This sequence encodes CASSFRGDRVGEKLFF. V and J are TRBV11-2 and TRBJ1-4; the match to TRBD1 covers 9 bases. Germline V gene sequence: CDR1 SGHAT, CDR2 FQNNGV. This CDR3 has 16 residues. V lost 3 bases and J lost 8; bases outside the gene matches: 10.